This TCR beta chain was sequenced during a study of blood T cell repertoires in COVID-19. Study-level information: Acute and convalescent COVID-19 samples came from the United States, Italy and Spain. The analysed material was cDNA or gDNA that came from T cells, B-cell-depleted T cells, or PBMCs.

Authors' processing steps: Reference gene primer amplification gave nucleated cell count estimates. Using immunoSEQ multiplex PCR, the repertoire was profiled, and TCRdb retains in-frame clones only, with some absent. D and trimming were read from the DNA, whereas the V and J calls and clone size are those reported in that table. The sample has 250,000 to 300,000 clones, about 83% seen once. CDR1 and CDR2 (germline): SGHRS, YFSETQ. The trim removed 7 bases at V and 2 bases at J, leaving 3 bases unmatched. The CDR3 is 14 residues long. What was sequenced was peripheral blood. The V gene is TRBV5-1, the J gene TRBJ2-2; 9 bases agree with TRBD2. The sequence came from a man older than 75 with acute or convalescent COVID-19. The chain's CDR3 is CASCLAGNTGELFF. In nucleotides, the CDR3 is TGCGCCAGCTGTCTAGCGGGAAACACCGGGGAGCTGTTTTTT.